This T cell receptor beta chain was recovered during a study of cytomegalovirus exposure and HLA in healthy donors (dated by TCRdb to the late 2010s). Looking at the study overall: In an earlier analysis of some 610 of the donors, approximately 260 Gb of sequence data and some 120 million unique TCR beta sequences from about 190 million T cells were reported. Roughly 300 gigabases of sequencing data and approximately 80 million unique TCR sequences were included in an early release covering several hundred HLA-typed donors. Among the approximately 400 genotyped donors, about 85% belonged to the genetic ancestry cluster associated with self-reported Caucasian donors. The study aimed to test whether signatures of past pathogen exposure could be identified by cataloging public T cell receptors. The study profiled the T cell repertoires of 550 to 700 subjects by immunosequencing and related them to cytomegalovirus serostatus. Along with the approximately 600-subject first cohort, a separate validation cohort of 120 different subjects was used. The study combined high-throughput TCR immunosequencing, statistical association of individual TCRs with disease status, and machine learning to predict cytomegalovirus infection status. To study patterns of TCR occurrence, a later analysis re-analyzed previously published TCR beta repertoires from hundreds of donors and added high-resolution HLA genotyping. Rather than using new phenotypic data, the later analysis identified candidate immune exposures from TCR beta sequences and from how often those sequences occurred across donors. To decide whether each TCR beta V gene segment behaved as functional or pseudogenic, an earlier analysis of approximately 590 of the donors relied on high-throughput TCR beta sequencing. Alongside the repertoire data, information on donor age, sex, ethnicity and CMV serostatus was compiled. In a later genetic analysis, genome-wide SNP genotypes for about 55% of the 666 donors were used, and that subset was treated as a discovery cohort. All discovery cohort repertoires had been generated on a single sequencing platform. Both class I and class II loci were covered by HLA typing, at four-digit resolution. The number of typed donors differed by locus: roughly 629-640 for A, B, C, DRB1 and DQB1; 500 to 550 for DQA1; some 610 for DPA1; and some 470 for DPB1. A handful of DR-DQ haplotypes were treated as single units for association and clustering because of strong linkage in the cohort. Among about 400 genotyped donors of the cohort, an average of around 250,000 unique TCR beta nucleotide sequences was sequenced per donor, of which about 19% were non-productive. Overall results and qualifications from the work: Sequencing depth was assumed to be roughly uniform across donors in the presence/absence analyses, though that assumption may not hold. For the cohort, immune exposure information was limited to CMV serostatus. A total of around 150 TCR beta chains were listed by the study as associated with cytomegalovirus. In a later analysis, 15,000 to 20,000 TCR beta sequences were associated with specific HLA alleles at a false discovery rate of 0.05. In vitro tests confirmed that three of the cytomegalovirus-associated TCR beta chains recognize cytomegalovirus antigens. Compared with equally common non-associated chains, HLA-associated TCR beta chains in a later analysis were more clonally expanded and had lower generation probabilities. According to a later analysis, TCR association rates differed among HLA loci, with DRB1 alleles showing the most associated TCRs and HLA-C alleles showing the fewest. It was suggested by the authors that the approach could potentially be generalized to other disease states and immunological phenotypes. The sequencing pipeline was judged likely to have produced a cluster of highly shared sequence variants as a technical artifact. A later analysis found that most CMV-associated TCR beta chains appeared HLA-restricted, with HLA associations seemingly driven largely by CMV exposure. A later genetic analysis reported fewer N-insertions in productive TCRs among donors in an Asian-associated ancestry cluster than the approximately 670-donor mean. A later analysis reported that several top co-occurrence clusters appeared linked to parvovirus B19, influenza, CMV and Epstein-Barr virus. When HLA alleles, especially DR and DQ, strongly co-occurred, attributing TCR associations to individual alleles was difficult. A further reported finding was that TCR beta sequences accurately predicted the HLA-A and HLA-B alleles for most subjects in the first cohort. Over 15 rarely observed V segments, including chromosome 9 orphons, were excluded from the earlier analysis of several hundred of the donors because counts were too low. The cohort was sequenced for TCR beta chains only, and without alpha or paired-chain data the features that could be detected were limited. Correlated functional status among segregating V segments might be attributable to linkage disequilibrium, but an unknown experimental factor could not be ruled out. The 87-base-pair reads could not distinguish some IMGT-functional V segments, including TRBV6-2 and TRBV6-3, so those segments were excluded. Because some donors lacked HLA typing at each locus, the association tests relied only on the typed subset. The classifier was reported to diagnose cytomegalovirus status with high specificity and sensitivity in both the original cohort and the validation cohort. An association between a missense DCLRE1C variant and V-gene and J-gene trimming of TCR beta chains was found in a later genetic analysis and replicated in an independent cohort. Across donors, most TCR sequences were observed very rarely, whereas some public TCRs were present in many individuals. In an earlier analysis of several hundred of the donors, most TCR beta V segments were observed in productive rearrangements about 87% or about 30% of the time, broadly matching IMGT annotations.

Library preparation employed the immunoSEQ multiplex PCR assay. For the multiplex PCR, a mixture combining 60 forward primers for TCR Vbeta segments and 13 reverse primers for TCR Jbeta segments was used. The CDR3 region of rearranged TCR beta genes was amplified from genomic DNA with a multiplex PCR assay. Amplified TCR beta libraries were sequenced as 87-base-pair reads on the Illumina HiSeq System. The published analysis was carried out like this. In a later analysis, roughly 80 million unique TCR beta chains were counted across the 650 to 750 repertoires, and some 10 million of these chains were shared by at least two donors. A nearest-neighbor algorithm error-corrected the raw reads and collapsed the reads into unique sequences, merging closely related sequences to remove PCR and sequencing errors. To assign V, D and J gene segments, CDR3 sequences were aligned to IMGT reference sequences. For a sequence to be retained, a match of at least six nucleotides was required to both a V gene segment and a J gene segment. A rearrangement was called productive if the CDR3 had no stop codons and remained in frame with V and J, and every other rearrangement was called non-productive. Following IMGT convention, CDR3 was defined as the stretch from the second conserved V-encoded cysteine up to the conserved J-encoded phenylalanine. The earlier analysis of 500 to 600 of the donors excluded sequences that lacked an unambiguous match to a single V gene segment. In an earlier analysis of several hundred of the donors, V segments were called functional above 56.7% productive rearrangements and were called segregating when the between-donor standard deviation exceeded 5%. A statistical classification framework was built for diagnosing cytomegalovirus status from the catalog of TCR beta chain sequences. V and J gene assignment, in a later analysis, came from comparing TCR nucleotide sequences with IMGT/GENE-DB human TR gene sequences. The TCRdist pipeline was used in a later analysis to assign CDR3 sequences and most-parsimonious VDJ recombination scenarios. A later analysis defined each TCR beta chain by its CDR3 amino acid sequence plus V-gene family, and excluded reads lacking a unique V-gene family. In a later analysis, around 600 highly shared, low-generation-probability nucleotide sequences were removed to address suspected cross-contamination and a sequencing artifact. A later analysis calculated a clonal expansion index for each public chain from normalized within-repertoire ranks of inferred template counts. Generation probabilities in a later analysis came from a VDJ recombination model fitted to out-of-frame rearrangements, and those results were checked against IGoR. Hypergeometric tests were used in a later analysis to score TCR-TCR, TCR-HLA and TCR-CMV co-occurrence, with a repertoire-size bias correction applied to the TCR pairs. In a later analysis, false discovery rates were estimated by permuting HLA or CMV assignments 20 times. In a later analysis, co-occurring TCRs were grouped using DBSCAN, with TCRdist sequence similarity added in when clustering inside HLA-allele-positive subsets. Repertoires with fewer than 30,000 or more than 120,000 public chains were left out of co-occurrence clustering, as were five repertoires with anomalous nucleotide sharing. TCRdb holds this immuneACCESS table with in-frame rearrangements only. Some clones are missing; in checked studies, unresolved V genes explain under half, and the rest has no known cause. Clone size and V and J calls were adopted from that table, with D and trimming inferred from the DNA. In this sample the table shows around 140,000 clones, about 61% of which occur a single time. The ten largest clones capture 2.4% of the sample.

Of note for this clone: No antigen is known for it. Per-base qualities were not stored, and no clone one base away is much larger.

The cohort comprised some 730 healthy bone marrow donors. At the time of sampling, all cohort members were nominally healthy, though unrecorded immune exposures were likely present. The donor was CMV seronegative and belonged to the group of 352 seronegative cohort members. A peripheral blood sample was collected from each donor, and TCR beta sequencing was performed on peripheral blood mononuclear cells. Genomic DNA extraction from the blood cell samples was performed with the Qiagen DNeasy Blood Extraction Kit. From cysteine to phenylalanine, the CDR3 is 13 amino acids long. The entry retains the CDR3 DNA only, 39 bases that are in frame from base 1. Via the germline V gene (reference sequence), CDR1 is SSHAT and CDR2 FNYEAQ. V lost 2 bases and J lost 2 bases; the stretch between them is 6 bases long.

The sequenced sample was PBMCs. The clonotype comes from a woman aged 40 to 55 in good health and CMV-seronegative. The chain joins TRBV7-7 to TRBJ1-1; the D gene is not confidently resolved. The base sequence is TGTGCCAGCAGCTTACGGTTTAACACTGAAGCTTTCTTT. It translates to CASSLRFNTEAFF.